This T cell receptor (beta chain) was retrieved from a study of T-cell memory formation after mild COVID-19. Points from the study as a whole: Nothing confirmed that second-wave clones peaking on day 37 were specific for SARS-CoV-2. Some responding clones appeared in pre-infection memory, suggesting cross-reactive memory joined. Contracting clones from day 15 to 85 showed balanced CD4/CD8; later expanders favored CD4+.

A remark on this clonotype: Its antigen is not known.

After removal of 4 bases from V and 0 bases from J, the junction contained 23 bases not matched to a gene. The CDR3 contains 22 residues. Germline V gene sequence: CDR1 SGHRS, CDR2 YFSETQ. cDNA libraries for TCR alpha and TCR beta, carrying sample barcodes and UMIs, came from 5'RACE with constant-segment primers. TCRdb independently ran MiXCR on the 5' RACE reads; one entry per CDR3 protein. Here the sample spans about 140,000 distinct CDR3 sequences, around 15% being singletons. The source is an adult woman who had mild COVID-19 (a few samples of this study predate the infection). Cell type and time point are not known. The V and J genes are TRBV5-1 and TRBJ1-4, with 8 bases matching TRBD1. Specimen: PBMCs or a T cell subset sorted from them (not recorded which). For the CDR3, the DNA is TGCGCCAGCAGCCCCCGCGAGAGTCCAGGGGGCGCGGTGCGCCCAACTAATGAAAAACTGTTTTTT. It codes for CASSPRESPGGAVRPTNEKLFF.